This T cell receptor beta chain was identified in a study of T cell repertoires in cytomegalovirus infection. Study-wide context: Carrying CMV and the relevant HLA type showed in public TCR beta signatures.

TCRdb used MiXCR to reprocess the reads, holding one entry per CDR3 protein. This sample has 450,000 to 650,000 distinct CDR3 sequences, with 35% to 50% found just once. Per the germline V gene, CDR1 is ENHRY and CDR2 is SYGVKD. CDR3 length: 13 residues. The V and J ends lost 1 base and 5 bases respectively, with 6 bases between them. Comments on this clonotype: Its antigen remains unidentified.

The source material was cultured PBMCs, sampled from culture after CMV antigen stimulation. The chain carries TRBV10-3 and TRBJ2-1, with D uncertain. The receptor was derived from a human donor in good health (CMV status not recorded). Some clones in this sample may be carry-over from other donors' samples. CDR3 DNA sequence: TGTGCCATCAGTGAGTTCGTGGACAATGAGCAGTTCTTC. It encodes CAISEFVDNEQFF.